The present T cell receptor (beta chain) was sequenced within a study of read filtering for tumor transcriptome and immune sequencing. Study-level points and caveats: This fraction held mixed bone marrow immune cells after CD138-negative sorting.

This clonotype was counted at least ten times. Its antigen is undetermined. Molecular barcoded adaptors covering alpha/delta and beta/gamma chains were used on approximately 400 ng RNA. TCRdb ran MiXCR on the reads and lists one entry per CDR3 protein. This sample has over 80,000 distinct CDR3 sequences, with 9% to 15% found just once. V was clipped by 0 bases and J by 3 bases, with 12 bases between them. CDR3 size: 15 residues. Per germline, CDR1 SEHNR and CDR2 FQNEAQ (reference sequence). The sequence came from a donor aged 40 or over with multiple myeloma. Sequenced input: a population of CD138-negative cells sorted from bone marrow. V is TRBV7-9 and J is TRBJ2-7; D is tentatively TRBD1 or TRBD2 (5 bases each). This CDR3 is CASSLATGLGYEQYF. The CDR3 nucleotides are TGTGCCAGCAGCTTAGCGACGGGGCTGGGCTACGAGCAGTACTTC.